Here is one T cell receptor beta chain with its context. Its antigen target is currently unknown. The input lacks base qualities; no much larger clone sits a single base away. Blood from healthy controls was obtained either as purchased buffy coats or from healthy volunteers. Healthy control blood was processed to PBMCs with a Ficoll density gradient and then cryopreserved, whereas patient PBMCs were collected both before and after transplant. The data were taken from a study of Tregs in tolerant kidney transplant recipients (dated by TCRdb to about 2019). Study-level background: Additional Treg samples were obtained from a roughly three-day mixed lymphocyte reaction with belatacept, with some samples followed by an approximately five-day donor restimulation, before recipient CD4+CD25+CD127- cells were sorted. Antibodies distinguished recipient from donor cells when sorting primary belatacept mixed lymphocyte reaction cultures. The study applied TCRbeta sequencing to find donor-specific regulatory T cells before combined kidney and bone marrow transplantation and then followed those same cells after transplant. In a few healthy controls, several methods of expanding Tregs specific for an allogeneic donor were compared by TCRbeta repertoire sequencing. Broader findings and caveats from the paper: Because the study included only a small number of patients, the results must be confirmed in larger populations and under other immunosuppression protocols. Expanding Tregs with activated donor B cells appeared to identify the most biologically relevant and donor-specific TCRbeta repertoire. Biological reproducibility was not directly assessed, although technical replication error appeared to be minimal.

For TCRbeta CDR3 sequencing, genomic DNA from the sorted cells was extracted using the QIAGEN DNeasy Blood and Tissue Kit. Through immunoSEQ, high-throughput TCRbeta CDR3 sequencing was done commercially, including PCR amplification with internal controls and bias correction. The original methods were these. A unique productive TCRbeta sequence was defined by the CDR3 nucleotide sequence when primers matched, and otherwise by the CDR3 amino acid sequence together with the Vbeta and Jbeta genes. Sequences were defined as donor-reactive when expanded at least 5-fold in CFSE-low cells versus unstimulated cells and present at a frequency of at least 0.01% in CFSE-low cells. Jensen-Shannon divergence calculated on the top 100 TCRbeta sequences ranked by frequency was used to measure repertoire divergence. For any sample with multiple sequencing runs, sorting error was corrected in each run separately before the runs were pooled. TCRdb took over this immuneACCESS table, retaining in-frame rearrangements with V and J assigned. Such tables are incomplete; in checked studies, under half of the missing clones stem from an unresolved V gene, and the remainder is unexplained. D and trimming come from the DNA, and the V and J calls and clone size come from that table. In this sample the table shows approximately 44,000 clones, around 95% of which occur a single time. The ten largest clones take up 0.37% of the sample.

The germline V gene (reference sequence) supplies CDR1 LNHDA and CDR2 SQIVND. Unmatched junction bases come to 5, with V trimmed by 2 bases and J by 5 bases. Including the terminal cysteine and phenylalanine, the CDR3 comprises 15 residues. Only the CDR3 part of the read is kept: 45 bases, read in frame from the first base. This clonotype originated in a human donor in good health. The material sequenced was Tregs from blood cultured with allogeneic cells. Rearrangement joined TRBV19 to TRBJ2-2, with 7 central nucleotides matching TRBD2. This receptor has the CDR3 CASSIFERGTGELFF. The sequence in DNA is TGTGCCAGTAGTATATTCGAGCGGGGAACCGGGGAGCTGTTTTTT.